This T cell receptor beta chain was identified during a study of cytomegalovirus exposure and HLA in healthy donors. Looking at the study overall: A prior study identified 90 million to 120 million unique TCR beta sequences from some 180 million T cells. Among the approximately 410 genotyped donors, around 81% were placed in the Caucasian-associated ancestry cluster. The study, taken as a whole, reports: Rare TCR sequences dominated, though some public TCRs recurred in many donors.

The PCR was carried out with 60 Vbeta primers and 13 Jbeta primers. Clones were read by immunoSEQ multiplex PCR, and TCRdb kept only the in-frame ones, dropping some. The table shows under 200,000 clones, with roughly 80% occurring only once. Worth noting for this clone: The antigen remains unidentified.

Specimen: PBMCs. This TCR was recovered from a man in his forties or fifties in good health and CMV-seropositive.

The CDR3 bases are TGCGCCAGCAGCCCAGGGGACAACTATGGCTACACCTTC. This sequence encodes CASSPGDNYGYTF. The chain links TRBV4-1 to TRBJ1-2; possibly TRBD1 for D (6 bases). The CDR3 totals 13 residues. Germline V gene data show CDR1 as MGHRA and CDR2 as YSYEKL. V dropped 4 bases and J dropped 2 bases, with 8 bases sitting between them.